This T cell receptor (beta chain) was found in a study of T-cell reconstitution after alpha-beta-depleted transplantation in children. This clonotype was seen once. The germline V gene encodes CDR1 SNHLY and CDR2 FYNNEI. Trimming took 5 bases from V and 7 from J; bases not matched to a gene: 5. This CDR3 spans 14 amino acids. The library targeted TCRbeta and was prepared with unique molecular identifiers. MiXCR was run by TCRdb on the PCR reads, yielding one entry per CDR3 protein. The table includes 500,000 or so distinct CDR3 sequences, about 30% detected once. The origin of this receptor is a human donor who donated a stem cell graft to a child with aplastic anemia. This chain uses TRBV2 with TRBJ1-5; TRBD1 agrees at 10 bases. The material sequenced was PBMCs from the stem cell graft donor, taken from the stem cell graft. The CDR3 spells CASSTTGGGQPQHF. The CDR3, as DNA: TGTGCCAGCAGTACGACAGGGGGCGGGCAGCCCCAGCATTTT.